This T cell receptor (beta chain) appears in the sequencing data of a study of shared clonotypes between healthy human individuals. There are 12 residues in the CDR3. CDR1 and CDR2 (germline): SEHNR, FQNEAQ (reference sequence). Between the trimmed V and J ends, which lost 1 base and 5 bases, there was a span of 3 bases. Donors were healthy HIV-negative adults without recently reported acute infections or vaccinations. The method was immunoSEQ multiplex PCR; TCRdb's version includes in-frame clones alone and lacks a portion of them. Here the sample spans some 2.1 million clones, 85% to 95% being singletons. Turning to this clone: This sample includes further DNA sequences coding for the same CDR3.

The sample taken for sequencing was naive CD4+ T cells sorted from blood. This sample's subset: CD45RA+ positively selected. The V and J genes are TRBV7-9 and TRBJ2-1; D uncertain. This sequence was found in a man aged 18 to 35 in good health. This chain's CDR3 is CASSLDNNEQFF. Written as DNA, the CDR3 is TGTGCCAGCAGCTTAGATAACAATGAGCAGTTCTTC.